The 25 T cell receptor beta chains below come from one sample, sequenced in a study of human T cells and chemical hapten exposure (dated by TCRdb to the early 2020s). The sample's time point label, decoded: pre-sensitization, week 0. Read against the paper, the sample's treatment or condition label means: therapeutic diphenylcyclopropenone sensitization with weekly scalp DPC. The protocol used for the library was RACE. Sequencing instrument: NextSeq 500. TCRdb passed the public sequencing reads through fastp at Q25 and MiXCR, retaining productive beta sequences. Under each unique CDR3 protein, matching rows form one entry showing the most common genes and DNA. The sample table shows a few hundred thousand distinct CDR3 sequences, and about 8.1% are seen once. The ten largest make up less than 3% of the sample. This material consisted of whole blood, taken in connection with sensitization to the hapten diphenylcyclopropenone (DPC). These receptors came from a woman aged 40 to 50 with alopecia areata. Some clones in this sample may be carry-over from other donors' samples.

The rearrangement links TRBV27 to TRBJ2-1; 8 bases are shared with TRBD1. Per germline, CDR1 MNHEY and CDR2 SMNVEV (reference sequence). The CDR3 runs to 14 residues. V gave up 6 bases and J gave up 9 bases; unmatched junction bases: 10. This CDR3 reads CASRLGRTGFEQFF. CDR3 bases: TGTGCCAGCAGGTTGGGGCGGACAGGGTTTGAGCAGTTCTTC.

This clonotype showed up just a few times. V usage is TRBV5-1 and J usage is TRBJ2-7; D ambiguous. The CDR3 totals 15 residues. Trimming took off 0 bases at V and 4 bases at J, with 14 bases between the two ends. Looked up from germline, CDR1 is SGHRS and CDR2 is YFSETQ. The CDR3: CASSLAPQMAYEQYF. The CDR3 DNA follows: TGCGCCAGCAGCTTGGCACCCCAAATGGCGTACGAGCAGTACTTC.

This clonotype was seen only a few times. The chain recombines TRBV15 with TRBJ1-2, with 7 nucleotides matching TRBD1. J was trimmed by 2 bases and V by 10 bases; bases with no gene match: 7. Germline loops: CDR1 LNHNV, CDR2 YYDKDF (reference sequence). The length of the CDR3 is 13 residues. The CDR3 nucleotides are TGTGCCATCGGACAGGCCTTAAACTATGGCTACACCTTC. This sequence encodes CAIGQALNYGYTF.

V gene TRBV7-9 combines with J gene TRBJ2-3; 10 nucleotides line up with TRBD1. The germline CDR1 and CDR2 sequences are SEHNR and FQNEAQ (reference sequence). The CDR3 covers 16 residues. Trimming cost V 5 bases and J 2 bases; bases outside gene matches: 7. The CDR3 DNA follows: TGTGCCAGCAGCGGCGGGACAGGGGAGATCACAGATACGCAGTATTTT. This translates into CASSGGTGEITDTQYF.

The DNA of the CDR3 is TGCAGTGCTAGAGTCGGTGTATATGGCTACACCTTC. This codes for CSARVGVYGYTF. The chain carries TRBV20-1 and TRBJ1-2; no clear D. This CDR3 spans 12 amino acids. The V gene lost 1 base and the J gene lost 5 bases, with 8 bases spanning the gap. From germline, CDR1 is DFQATT and CDR2 SNEGSKA (reference sequence).

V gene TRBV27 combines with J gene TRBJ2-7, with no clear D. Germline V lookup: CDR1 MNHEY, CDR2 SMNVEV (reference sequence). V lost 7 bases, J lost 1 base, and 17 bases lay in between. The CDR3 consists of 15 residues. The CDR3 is CASTRKLGQSYEQYF. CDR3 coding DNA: TGTGCCAGCACCCGAAAGTTAGGGCAGTCCTACGAGCAGTACTTC.

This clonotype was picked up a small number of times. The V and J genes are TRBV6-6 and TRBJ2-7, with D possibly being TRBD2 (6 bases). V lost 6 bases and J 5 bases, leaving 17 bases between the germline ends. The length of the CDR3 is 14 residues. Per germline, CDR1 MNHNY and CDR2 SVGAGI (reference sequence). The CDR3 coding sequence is TGTGCCAGCAGGGGGACGGAGGGCGGCCACGAGCAGTACTTC. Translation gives CASRGTEGGHEQYF.

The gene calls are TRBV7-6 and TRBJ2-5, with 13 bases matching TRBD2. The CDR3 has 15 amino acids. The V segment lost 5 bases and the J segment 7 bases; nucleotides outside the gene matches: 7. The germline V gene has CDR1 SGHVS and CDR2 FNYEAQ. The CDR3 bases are TGTGCCAGCAGCCCCACTAGCGGGAGGGCCGGGACCCAGTACTTC. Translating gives CASSPTSGRAGTQYF.

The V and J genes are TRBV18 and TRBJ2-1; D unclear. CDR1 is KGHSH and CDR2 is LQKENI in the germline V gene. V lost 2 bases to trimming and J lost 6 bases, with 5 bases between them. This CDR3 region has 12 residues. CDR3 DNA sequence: TGTGCCAGCTCACCAGAGTTCAATGAGCAGTTCTTC. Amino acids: CASSPEFNEQFF.

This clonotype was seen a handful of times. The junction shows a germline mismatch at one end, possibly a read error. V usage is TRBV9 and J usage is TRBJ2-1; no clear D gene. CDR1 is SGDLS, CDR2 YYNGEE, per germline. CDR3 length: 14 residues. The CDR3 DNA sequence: TGTGGCAGCAGCTCCGCTTACCAGTACAATGAGCAGTTCTTC. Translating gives CGSSSAYQYNEQFF. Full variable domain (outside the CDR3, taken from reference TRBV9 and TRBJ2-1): DSGVTQTPKHLITATGQRVTLRCSPRSGDLSVYWYQQSLDQGLQFLIQYYNGEERAKGNILERFSAQQFPDLHSELNLSSLELGDSALYFCGSSSAYQYNEQFFGPGTRLTVL.

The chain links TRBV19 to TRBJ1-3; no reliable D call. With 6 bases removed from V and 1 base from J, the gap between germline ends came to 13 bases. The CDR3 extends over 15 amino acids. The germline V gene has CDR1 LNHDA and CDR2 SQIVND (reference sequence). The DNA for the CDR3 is TGTGCCAGTAGCAGATACCCGCCGTCTGGAAACACCATATATTTT. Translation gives CASSRYPPSGNTIYF.

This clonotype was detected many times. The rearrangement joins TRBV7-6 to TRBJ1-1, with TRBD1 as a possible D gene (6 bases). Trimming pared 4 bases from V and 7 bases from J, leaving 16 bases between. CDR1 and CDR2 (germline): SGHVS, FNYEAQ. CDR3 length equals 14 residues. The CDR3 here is CASSSRSRGGEAFF. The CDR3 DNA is TGTGCCAGCAGCTCCCGGTCGAGAGGGGGTGAAGCTTTCTTT. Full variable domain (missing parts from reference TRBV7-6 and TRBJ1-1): GAGVSQSPRYKVTKRGQDVALRCDPISGHVSLYWYRQALGQGPEFLTYFNYEAQQDKSGLPNDRFSAERPEGSISTLTIQRTEQRDSAMYRCASSSRSRGGEAFFGQGTRLTVV.

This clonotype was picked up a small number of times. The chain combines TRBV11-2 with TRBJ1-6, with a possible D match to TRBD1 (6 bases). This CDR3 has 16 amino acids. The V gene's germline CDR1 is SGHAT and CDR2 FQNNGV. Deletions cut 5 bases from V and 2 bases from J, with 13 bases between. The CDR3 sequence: CASSLGQFTYNSPLHF. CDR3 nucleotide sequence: TGTGCCAGCAGCCTCGGACAGTTTACCTATAATTCACCCCTCCACTTT.

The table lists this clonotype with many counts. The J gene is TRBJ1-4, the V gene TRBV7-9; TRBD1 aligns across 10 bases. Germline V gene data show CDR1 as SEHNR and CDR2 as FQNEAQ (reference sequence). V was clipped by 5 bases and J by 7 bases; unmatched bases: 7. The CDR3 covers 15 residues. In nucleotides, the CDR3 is TGTGCCAGCAGCGTAACCGGGACAGGGGCTGAAAAACTGTTTTTT. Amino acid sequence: CASSVTGTGAEKLFF.

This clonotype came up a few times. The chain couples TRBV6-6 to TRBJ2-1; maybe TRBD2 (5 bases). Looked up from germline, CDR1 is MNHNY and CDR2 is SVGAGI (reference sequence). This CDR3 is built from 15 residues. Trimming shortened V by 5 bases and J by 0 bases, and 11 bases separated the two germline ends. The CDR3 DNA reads TGTGCCAGCAGTCGGGATATCGGCTCCTACAATGAGCAGTTCTTC. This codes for CASSRDIGSYNEQFF.

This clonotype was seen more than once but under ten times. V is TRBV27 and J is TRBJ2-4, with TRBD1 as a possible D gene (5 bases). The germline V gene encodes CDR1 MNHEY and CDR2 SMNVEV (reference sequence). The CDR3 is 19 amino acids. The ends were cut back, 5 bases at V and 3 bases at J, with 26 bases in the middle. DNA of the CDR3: TGTGCCAGCAGTAGTATTCAGGGTAGGGGCCTTCGAGACAAAAACATTCAGTACTTC. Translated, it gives CASSSIQGRGLRDKNIQYF.

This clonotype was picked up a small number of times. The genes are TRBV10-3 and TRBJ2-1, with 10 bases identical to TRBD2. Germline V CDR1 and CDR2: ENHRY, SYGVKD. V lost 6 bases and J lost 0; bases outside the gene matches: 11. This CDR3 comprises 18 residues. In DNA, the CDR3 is TGTGCCATCAGGGTCGGGACTAGCGCCAACCGCTCCTACAATGAGCAGTTCTTC. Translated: CAIRVGTSANRSYNEQFF.

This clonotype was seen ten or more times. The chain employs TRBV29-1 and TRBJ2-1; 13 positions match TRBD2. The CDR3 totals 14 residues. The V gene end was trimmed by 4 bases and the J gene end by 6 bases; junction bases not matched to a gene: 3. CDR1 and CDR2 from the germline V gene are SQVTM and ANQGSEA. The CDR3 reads CSVGGLAGSNEQFF. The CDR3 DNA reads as TGCAGCGTTGGGGGACTAGCGGGGTCCAATGAGCAGTTCTTC.

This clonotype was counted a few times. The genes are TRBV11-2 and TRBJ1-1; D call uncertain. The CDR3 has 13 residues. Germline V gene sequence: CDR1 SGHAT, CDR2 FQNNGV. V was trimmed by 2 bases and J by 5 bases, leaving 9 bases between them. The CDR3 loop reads CASSLILETEAFF. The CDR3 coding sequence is TGTGCCAGCAGCTTAATTCTCGAGACTGAAGCTTTCTTT.

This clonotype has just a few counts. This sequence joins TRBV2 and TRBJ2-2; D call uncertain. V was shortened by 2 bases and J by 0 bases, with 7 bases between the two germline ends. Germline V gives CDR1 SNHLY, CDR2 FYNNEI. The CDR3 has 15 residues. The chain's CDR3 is CASSERRTNTGELFF. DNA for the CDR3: TGTGCCAGCAGTGAACGGCGGACGAACACCGGGGAGCTGTTTTTT.

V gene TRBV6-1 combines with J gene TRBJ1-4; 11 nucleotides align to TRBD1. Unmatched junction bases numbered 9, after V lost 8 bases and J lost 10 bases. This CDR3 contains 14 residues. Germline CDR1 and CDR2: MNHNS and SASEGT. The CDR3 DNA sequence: TGTGCCAGCTCGAAGGACAGGGGGCTAAGAAAACTGTTTTTT. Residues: CASSKDRGLRKLFF.

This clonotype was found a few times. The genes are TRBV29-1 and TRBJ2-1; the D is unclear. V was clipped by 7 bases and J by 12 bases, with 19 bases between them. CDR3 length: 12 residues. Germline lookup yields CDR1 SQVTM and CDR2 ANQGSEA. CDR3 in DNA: TGCAGCGCCCACCCCTTACGTGGCGGGCAGTTCTTC. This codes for CSAHPLRGGQFF.

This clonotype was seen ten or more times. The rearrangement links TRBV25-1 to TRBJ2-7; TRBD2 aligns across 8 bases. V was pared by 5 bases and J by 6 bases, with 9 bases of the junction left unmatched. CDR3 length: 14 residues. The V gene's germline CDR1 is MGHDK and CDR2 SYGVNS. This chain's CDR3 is CASSSRLAHPEQYF. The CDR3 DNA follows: TGTGCCAGCAGTTCCAGACTAGCGCACCCCGAGCAGTACTTC.

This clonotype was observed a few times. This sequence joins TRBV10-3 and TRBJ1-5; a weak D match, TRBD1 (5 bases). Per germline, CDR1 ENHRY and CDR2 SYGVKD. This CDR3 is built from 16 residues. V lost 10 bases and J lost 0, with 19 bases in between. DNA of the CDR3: TGTGCCAGCAAGCTATACCGGGACCCTAGCAATCAGCCCCAGCATTTT. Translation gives CASKLYRDPSNQPQHF.

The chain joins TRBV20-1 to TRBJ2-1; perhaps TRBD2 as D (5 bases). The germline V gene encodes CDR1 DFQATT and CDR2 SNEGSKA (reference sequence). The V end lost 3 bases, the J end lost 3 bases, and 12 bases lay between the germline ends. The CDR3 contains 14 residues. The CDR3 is CSASREGIYNEQFF. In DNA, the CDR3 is TGCAGTGCTAGTCGGGAAGGCATCTACAATGAGCAGTTCTTC.